This is a list of T cell receptor beta chains from one sample in a study of shared clonotypes between healthy human individuals. TCRdb's copy holds only in-frame clones and misses some; the assay was immunoSEQ multiplex PCR. The table shows around 2,000,000 clones, with 90% to 95% occurring only once. The sequenced sample consisted of naive CD4+ T cells sorted from blood. These receptors were collected from a man between 18 and 35 years old in good health. Both conserved end residues are part of each CDR3. D genes are given only for firm matches. Rows may omit the clone size; those that give it use once, few, many or a size class.

>NA|NA|TRBV10-3|TRBJ1-2
TGTGCCATCAGTGAGGTGACAGGACTAAACTATGGCTACACCTTC
CAISEVTGLNYGYTF
>NA|NA|TRBV6-1|TRBJ1-1
TGTGCCAGCAGTGAATCAGGGACCGTATTGTACGCTTTCTTT
CASSESGTVLYAFF
>NA|once|TRBV7-2|TRBJ1-2
TGTGCCAGCAGTGGGGGGCGCGGTAACTATGGCTACACCTTC
CASSGGRGNYGYTF
>NA|NA|TRBV2|TRBJ1-5
TGTGCCAGCAGTGGGGGGGGAAATAGCAATCAGCCCCAGCATTTT
CASSGGGNSNQPQHF
>NA|once|TRBV11-2|TRBJ2-1
TGTGCCAGCAGCTTAGAATCTTCCGGGACGGGACTGCTCTACAATGAGCAGTTCTTC
CASSLESSGTGLLYNEQFF
>TRBD1|NA|TRBV30|TRBJ1-6
TGTGCCTGCCACAGGGGAGGTTCACCCCTCCACTTT
CACHRGGSPLHF
>NA|few|TRBV19|TRBJ2-7
TGTGCCTCCTCAGTGGTGACCACCACCGAGCAGTACTTC
CASSVVTTTEQYF
>TRBD1|once|TRBV29-1|TRBJ2-3
TGCAGCGTTGAGACAGGGCGAGAGGATACGCAGTATTTT
CSVETGREDTQYF
>NA|NA|TRBV18|TRBJ2-7
TGTGCCAGCTCACCAACCAGCTACGAGCAGTACTTC
CASSPTSYEQYF
>NA|NA|TRBV29-1|TRBJ2-6
TGCAGCGTTCAGGCAACTGGGGCCAACGTCCTGACTTTC
CSVQATGANVLTF
>NA|NA|TRBV18|TRBJ1-5
TGTGCCAGCTCACCCCAGGAAGTGGGGCAGCCCCAGCATTTT
CASSPQEVGQPQHF
>NA|NA|TRBV30|TRBJ2-6
TGTGCCTGGAGTTTTGGGGGTCCTGGGGCCAACGTCCTGACTTTC
CAWSFGGPGANVLTF
>TRBD1|NA|TRBV6-1|TRBJ1-2
TGTGCCAGCAGGGACCGGGACAGAGGTGGCTACACCTTC
CASRDRDRGGYTF
>TRBD1|NA|TRBV5-1|TRBJ2-3
TGCGCCAGCAGCTTGGAGGGACAGGGTGTAACAGATACGCAGTATTTT
CASSLEGQGVTDTQYF
>NA|NA|TRBV6-1|TRBJ2-7
TGTGCCAGCCAAATCGTGGGGGGCTACGAGCAGTACTTC
CASQIVGGYEQYF
>NA|NA|TRBV28|TRBJ2-5
TGTGCCAGCAGTGGTGGGGGGGGCCCCGAGACCCAGTACTTC
CASSGGGGPETQYF
>TRBD2|once|TRBV28|TRBJ2-5
TGTGCCAGCAGTAAAGGACTAGCCGTCCGGACCCAGTACTTC
CASSKGLAVRTQYF
>TRBD2|NA|TRBV7-7|TRBJ2-7
TGTGCTAGCAGCACGCGGGAGGGCACCGAGCAGTACTTC
CASSTREGTEQYF
>TRBD1|NA|TRBV30|TRBJ1-1
TGTGCCTGGAGTTACACAGGGGGCACTGAAGCTTTCTTT
CAWSYTGGTEAFF
>NA|NA|TRBV5-1|TRBJ1-1
TGCGCCAGCAGCCCGGCCCCTATGAACACTGAAGCTTTCTTT
CASSPAPMNTEAFF
>TRBD1|NA|TRBV4-3|TRBJ2-1
TGCGCCAGCAGCCGGGCCACCGGGACAGCCTCCTACAATGAGCAGTTCTTC
CASSRATGTASYNEQFF
>NA|once|TRBV7-3|TRBJ1-1
TGTGCCAGCAGCTTAACACCTCTCCAGAGCATGAACACTGAAGCTTTCTTT
CASSLTPLQSMNTEAFF
>TRBD2|NA|TRBV5-4|TRBJ2-3
TGTGCCAGCAGCTTGGCCCCCCAGCGGGGGGTCGGAGGCACAGATACGCAGTATTTT
CASSLAPQRGVGGTDTQYF
>TRBD1|NA|TRBV25-1|TRBJ2-7
TGTGCCAGCAGCCCGACAGGGGTGAGGGAGCAGTACTTC
CASSPTGVREQYF
>TRBD2|once|TRBV7-2|TRBJ2-3
TGTGCCAGCAGCCCCAGCGGGAGGGTAGATACGCAGTATTTT
CASSPSGRVDTQYF
>NA|once|TRBV6-5|TRBJ2-5
TGTGCCAGCAGTTACTCGAGACAGCTATTGGGGGAGACCCAGTACTTC
CASSYSRQLLGETQYF
>TRBD1|NA|TRBV4-3|TRBJ1-2
TGCGCCAGCAGCCAAGATTCGGGACAGGGGGCGTATGGCTACACCTTC
CASSQDSGQGAYGYTF
>NA|many|TRBV28|TRBJ1-5
TGTGCCAGCCTTAGCCCGGGCCAGGGAGAGCCCCAGCATTTT
CASLSPGQGEPQHF
>NA|NA|TRBV19|TRBJ2-7
TGTGCCAGTAGTGACTTTCAAGGCTCCTACGAGCAGTACTTC
CASSDFQGSYEQYF
>TRBD1|NA|TRBV7-2|TRBJ1-1
TGTGCCAGCAGCTTACTGGGACAGGGATACACTGAAGCTTTCTTT
CASSLLGQGYTEAFF
>NA|NA|TRBV7-2|TRBJ2-1
TGTGCCAGCAGAAAGAGGCGGGCGTCCTACAATGAGCAGTTCTTC
CASRKRRASYNEQFF
>TRBD1|NA|TRBV6-5|TRBJ2-7
TGTGCCAGCAGAAGGGACAGGGGGTACGAGCAGTACTTC
CASRRDRGYEQYF
>NA|NA|TRBV28|TRBJ1-4
TGTGCCAGCAGTTTCGGGACTAATGAAAAACTGTTTTTT
CASSFGTNEKLFF
>NA|NA|TRBV6-5|TRBJ1-2
TGTGCCAGCAGTTACTCGGACGAGGCTAGTGGCTACACCTTC
CASSYSDEASGYTF
>NA|NA|TRBV28|TRBJ2-5
TGTGCCAGCAGTTTCTCTACCCTACCTCGTGGGGAGACCCAGTACTTC
CASSFSTLPRGETQYF
>TRBD2|NA|TRBV27|TRBJ2-7
TGTGCCAGCAGTCGAGCGGGAACGTCTCGCGAGCAGTACTTC
CASSRAGTSREQYF
>TRBD2|NA|TRBV7-9|TRBJ2-1
TGTGCCAGCAGCCCTGGGACTAGCGGGAGTAGAGTGCAGTTCTTC
CASSPGTSGSRVQFF
>TRBD1|NA|TRBV4-1|TRBJ2-1
TGCGCCAGCAGCCAGGAGGGACAGGTTGGGGGATATGAGCAGTTCTTC
CASSQEGQVGGYEQFF
>NA|NA|TRBV6-5|TRBJ2-7
TGTGCCAGCAGTTATGGTCAGGGGAGGCAGCAGTACTTC
CASSYGQGRQQYF
>NA|NA|TRBV30|TRBJ2-3
TGTGCCTGGAGTTTGGCGGGGGGACAGGCGGATACGCAGTATTTT
CAWSLAGGQADTQYF
>TRBD1|once|TRBV5-1|TRBJ2-4
TGCGCCAGCAGCAGGGACAGTCAGGGGGACATTCAGTACTTC
CASSRDSQGDIQYF
>NA|NA|TRBV6-4|TRBJ2-3
TGTGCCAGCAGTGAGATTGGCCAGAGCACAGATACGCAGTATTTT
CASSEIGQSTDTQYF
>TRBD1|NA|TRBV5-1|TRBJ1-1
TGCGCCAGCAGCTCAGGGGGGGCGAACACTGAAGCTTTCTTT
CASSSGGANTEAFF
>NA|NA|TRBV2|TRBJ2-7
TGTGCCAGCAGTCGGGACGGCTACGAGCAGTACTTC
CASSRDGYEQYF
>NA|NA|TRBV7-2|TRBJ1-2
TGTGCCAGCAGCCCTACTCCGACAGGTGTCTATGGCTACACCTTC
CASSPTPTGVYGYTF
>NA|NA|TRBV18|TRBJ2-3
TGTGCCAGCTCACCCCCGGGACTCCCCACAGATACGCAGTATTTT
CASSPPGLPTDTQYF
>TRBD1|NA|TRBV11-1|TRBJ1-1
TGTGCCAGCAGAAGGGGACAGGGAAACACTGAAGCTTTCTTT
CASRRGQGNTEAFF
>NA|NA|TRBV18|TRBJ1-5
TGTGCCAGCTCCCCTAAGCCCAGGGATAGCAATCAGCCCCAGCATTTT
CASSPKPRDSNQPQHF
>TRBD1|NA|TRBV29-1|TRBJ1-5
TGCAGCGTACTTGTCCCCACTCCAGGGGGCGGGCAGCCCCAGCATTTT
CSVLVPTPGGGQPQHF
>NA|once|TRBV5-1|TRBJ1-1
TGCGCCAGCAGCTTTGTCTGGAGGGGAGCGGATGAAGCTTTCTTT
CASSFVWRGADEAFF
>TRBD1|NA|TRBV6-5|TRBJ2-7
TGTGCCAGCAGTCCCCCGGGACAGGGCGTCTACGAGCAGTACTTC
CASSPPGQGVYEQYF